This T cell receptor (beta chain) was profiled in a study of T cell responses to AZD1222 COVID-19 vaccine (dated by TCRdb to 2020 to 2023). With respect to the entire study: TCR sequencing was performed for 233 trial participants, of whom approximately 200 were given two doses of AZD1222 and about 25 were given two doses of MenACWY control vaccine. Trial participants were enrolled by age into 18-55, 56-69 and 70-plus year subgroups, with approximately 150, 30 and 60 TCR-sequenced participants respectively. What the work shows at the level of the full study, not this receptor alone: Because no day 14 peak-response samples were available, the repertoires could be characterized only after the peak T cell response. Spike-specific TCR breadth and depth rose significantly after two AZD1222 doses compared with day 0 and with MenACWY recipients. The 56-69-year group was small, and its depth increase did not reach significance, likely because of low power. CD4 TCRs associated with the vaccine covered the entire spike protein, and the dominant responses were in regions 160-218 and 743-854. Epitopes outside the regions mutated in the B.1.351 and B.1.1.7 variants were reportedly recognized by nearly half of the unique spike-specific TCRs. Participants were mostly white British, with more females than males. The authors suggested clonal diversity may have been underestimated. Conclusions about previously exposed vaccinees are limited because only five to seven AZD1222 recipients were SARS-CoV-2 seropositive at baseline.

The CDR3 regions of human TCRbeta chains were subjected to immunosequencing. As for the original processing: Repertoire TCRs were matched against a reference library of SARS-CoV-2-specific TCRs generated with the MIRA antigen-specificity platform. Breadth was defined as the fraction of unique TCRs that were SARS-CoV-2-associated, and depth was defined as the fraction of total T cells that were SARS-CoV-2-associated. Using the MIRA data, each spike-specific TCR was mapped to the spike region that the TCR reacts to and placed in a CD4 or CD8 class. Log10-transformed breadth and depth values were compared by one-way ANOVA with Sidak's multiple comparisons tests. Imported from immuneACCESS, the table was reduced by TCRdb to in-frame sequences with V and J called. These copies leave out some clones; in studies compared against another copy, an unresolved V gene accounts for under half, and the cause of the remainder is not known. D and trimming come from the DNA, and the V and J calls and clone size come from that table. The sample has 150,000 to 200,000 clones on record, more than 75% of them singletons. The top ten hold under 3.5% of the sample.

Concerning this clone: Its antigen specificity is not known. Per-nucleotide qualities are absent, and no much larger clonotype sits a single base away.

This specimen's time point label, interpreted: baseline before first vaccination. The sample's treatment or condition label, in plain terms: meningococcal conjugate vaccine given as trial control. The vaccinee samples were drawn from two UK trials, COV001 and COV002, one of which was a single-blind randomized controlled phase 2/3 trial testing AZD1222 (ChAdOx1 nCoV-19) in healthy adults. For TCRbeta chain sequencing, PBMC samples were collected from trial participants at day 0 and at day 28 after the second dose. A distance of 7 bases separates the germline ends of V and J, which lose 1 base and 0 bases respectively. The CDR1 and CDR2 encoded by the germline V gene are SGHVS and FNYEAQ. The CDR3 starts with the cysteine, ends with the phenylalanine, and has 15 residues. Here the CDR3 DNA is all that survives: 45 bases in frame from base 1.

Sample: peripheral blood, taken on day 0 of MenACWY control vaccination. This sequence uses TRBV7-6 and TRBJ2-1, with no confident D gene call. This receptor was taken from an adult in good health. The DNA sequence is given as TGTGCCAGCAGCTTAGAGGGTCGCTCCTACAATGAGCAGTTCTTC. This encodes CASSLEGRSYNEQFF.